One T cell receptor beta chain is described in this entry. Its target is unknown. The sample comes from a study of cytomegalovirus exposure and HLA in healthy donors. The study's findings and limits: Cytomegalovirus status, reportedly, was diagnosed with high specificity and sensitivity by the classifier.

Vbeta (60) and Jbeta (13) primers were used in the PCR. Only in-frame clones appear in the TCRdb table, and some are missing; sequencing was by immunoSEQ multiplex PCR. The sample lists a few hundred thousand clones; 65% to 80% were seen once. With 2 bases clipped from V and 10 bases from J, the junction kept 5 bases outside the gene matches. CDR3 size: 14 residues. CDR1 and CDR2 from the germline V gene are SGHTA and FQGNSA. The chain links TRBV7-2 to TRBJ1-2; 12 positions match TRBD1. The TCR sequence derives from a girl aged 2 to 9 in good health and CMV-seronegative. Sequenced: PBMCs. Written as DNA, the CDR3 is TGTGCCAGCAGCTTAATGGGACAGGGGGCTTTCTACACCTTC. This gives the protein CASSLMGQGAFYTF.